The 9 T cell receptor beta chains given below trace back to one sample, sequenced in a study of OX40 agonist ivuxolimab in advanced cancers. Only in-frame clones appear in the TCRdb table, and some are missing; sequencing was by immunoSEQ multiplex PCR. The sample shows tens of thousands of clones, approximately 79% of them seen only once. The specimen was CD4+ or CD8+ T cells sorted from blood, collected in a trial of the OX40 agonist ivuxolimab. The receptors derive from an adult with an advanced solid tumor such as melanoma, head and neck, liver or kidney cancer.

The chain recombines TRBV7-2 with TRBJ1-3; D gene ambiguous. Trimming removed 3 bases from V and 2 bases from J, with 8 bases in between. This CDR3 region has 14 residues. Germline CDR1 SGHTA, CDR2 FQGNSA. In nucleotides, the CDR3 is TGTGCCAGCAGCTTTGAGATGGCTGGAAACACCATATATTTT. Protein sequence: CASSFEMAGNTIYF.

The V gene is TRBV4-2, the J gene TRBJ1-6, with a possible D match to TRBD1 (5 bases). V gave up 1 base and J gave up 4 bases, with 23 bases separating them. Germline V lookup: CDR1 LGHNA, CDR2 YNFKEQ. This CDR3 spans 20 amino acids. The CDR3 sequence: CASSQASGRTILLYNSPLHF. The CDR3 DNA follows: TGTGCCAGCAGCCAAGCCTCCGGTAGGACAATTCTCCTATATAATTCACCCCTCCACTTT.

The CDR3 region has the DNA TGTGCCAGCAGCTTAATACCGAGTGGCTACACCTTC. Encoded protein: CASSLIPSGYTF. The chain recombines TRBV11-2 with TRBJ1-2; D unclear. In germline, CDR1 is SGHAT, CDR2 FQNNGV. V gave up 2 bases and J gave up 7 bases, with 8 bases separating them. This CDR3 has 12 amino acids.

J is TRBJ1-2 and V is TRBV29-1, with 8 bases aligning to TRBD1. The CDR3 runs to 13 residues. Germline V gene sequence: CDR1 SQVTM, CDR2 ANQGSEA. V shed 1 base and J 6 bases; nucleotides not matched to a gene: 4. The CDR3 protein is CSVEVRTGNGYTF. Here the CDR3 DNA reads TGCAGCGTTGAAGTTAGGACAGGGAATGGCTACACCTTC.

This clone has more than one count but fewer than ten. The chain links TRBV7-9 to TRBJ1-1; tentatively, D is TRBD1 (6 bases). The CDR3 totals 14 residues. Trimming removed 7 bases at V and 7 bases at J, with 19 bases between. Germline V CDR1 and CDR2: SEHNR, FQNEAQ (reference sequence). The CDR3 DNA reads TGTGCCAGCACTAATCTTCAGGGGTCTGGTGAAGCTTTCTTT. It specifies CASTNLQGSGEAFF.

In this sample, this clone turned up once. The chain recombines TRBV4-2 with TRBJ1-5; D is ambiguous. Germline-derived CDR1 and CDR2 are LGHNA and YNFKEQ. V gave up 2 bases and J gave up 6 bases, with 11 bases separating them. The CDR3 spans 14 residues. The CDR3 sequence is CASSQLAEAQPQHF. CDR3 in DNA: TGTGCCAGCAGCCAATTGGCAGAAGCTCAGCCCCAGCATTTT.

This chain connects TRBV30 to TRBJ1-3; D is uncertain. CDR3 length equals 17 residues. Between the trimmed V and J ends, which lost 2 bases and 2 bases, there was a span of 19 bases. CDR1 and CDR2 (germline): GTSNPN, SVGIG (reference sequence). CDR3 sequence: CAWSLAGYGVTGNTIYF. The CDR3 region has the DNA TGTGCCTGGAGTTTGGCGGGATACGGGGTTACTGGAAACACCATATATTTT.

The chain has TRBV6-1 and TRBJ1-2, with D unresolved. The germline CDR1 and CDR2 sequences are MNHNS and SASEGT. V was cut by 4 bases and J by 5 bases, with 8 bases left in between. This CDR3 comprises 12 residues. The CDR3 DNA is TGTGCCAGCAGTGCTCAGCAATATGGCTACACCTTC. As protein: CASSAQQYGYTF.

This rearrangement joins TRBV19 to TRBJ2-7; D call uncertain. The CDR3 spans 14 residues. CDR1 LNHDA and CDR2 SQIVND come from the germline V gene (reference sequence). V lost 3 bases, J lost 2 bases, and 11 bases lay in between. CDR3 in amino acids: CASSMGMSTYEQYF. CDR3 nucleotides: TGTGCCAGTAGTATGGGGATGAGCACCTACGAGCAGTACTTC.